The entry that follows covers one TCR beta chain sequence. The data belong to a study of blood T cell repertoires in COVID-19. Study-level information: The study drew acute and convalescent COVID-19 samples from the United States, Italy and Spain. The analysed material was cDNA or gDNA that came from T cells, B-cell-depleted T cells, or PBMCs.

As originally analysed: It was from reference gene primer amplification that nucleated cell counts were estimated. TCRdb keeps only in-frame clones here, not all; method: immunoSEQ multiplex PCR. V and J calls and clone size are copied from that table; D and trimming were computed from the DNA. The sample holds more than 110,000 clones; approximately 86% are singletons and the top ten take around 5%. This TCR was sampled from a human donor in a cohort sampled during active COVID-19. The sequencing sample was made of peripheral blood.

The CDR3 loop reads CASSLAPHDIPTDYYGYTF. The CDR3 DNA reads as TGTGCCAGCAGCTTAGCCCCCCACGATATCCCGACAGATTACTATGGCTACACCTTC. V and J are TRBV7-2 and TRBJ1-2; D may be TRBD1 (5 bases). The CDR3 runs 19 residues. V was clipped by 0 bases and J by 3 bases, with 23 bases between them. Germline loops: CDR1 SGHTA, CDR2 FQGNSA.